The rows below give T cell receptor beta chains drawn from one sample of a study of regulatory T cells in long-lasting Graves disease. TCRdb called the multiplex PCR reads again in MiXCR, with one record for every CDR3 protein. This table has about 540,000 distinct CDR3 sequences, 13% appearing once. This sample was shared with a second study, whose subject was T cells in Graves' hyperthyroidism and ophthalmopathy.

Sequenced material: peripheral blood mononuclear cells (PBMCs), taken at new diagnosis, from a patient treated with antithyroid drugs. The receptors stem from a man between 25 and 39 years old with Graves disease. Both conserved end residues are part of each CDR3. D genes are given only for firm matches. Clone size is stated in some rows and not others, as once, few, many or a class when expanded.

v_gene	abundance	d_gene	len	j_gene	CDR3nt	CDR3aa
TRBV5-1	few	TRBD1	13	TRBJ1-6	TGTGCCAGCGGGGACAGGGCGAATTCACCCCTCCACTTT	CASGDRANSPLHF
TRBV7-9	many	TRBD2	18	TRBJ2-5	TGTGCCAGCGGCCCCTCTGGGACTAGCGGGAGCCTTTGGCAGACCCAGTACTTC	CASGPSGTSGSLWQTQYF
TRBV18	few	-	15	TRBJ2-6	TGTGCCAGCTCACCACAGTTTACTGGGGCCAACGTCCTGACTTTC	CASSPQFTGANVLTF
TRBV10-3	-	TRBD1	12	TRBJ2-2	TGTGCCACCGGGACAGGGGGCAAAGGGCTGTTTTTT	CATGTGGKGLFF
TRBV25-1	-	-	14	TRBJ2-3	TGTGCCAGCAGTCAAAAAAGCACCACAGATACGCAGTATTTT	CASSQKSTTDTQYF
TRBV6-1	-	-	13	TRBJ2-1	TGTGCCACTCGGGGGGCCATGCTTAATGAGCAGTTCTTC	CATRGAMLNEQFF
TRBV5-1	-	TRBD2	16	TRBJ2-2	TGCGCCAGCAGCCGGGGTGCGGGAGAGAACACCGGGGAGCTGTTTTTT	CASSRGAGENTGELFF
TRBV12-3/TRBV12-4	-	-	18	TRBJ2-7	TGTGCCAGCAGTTTAGGGCTAGCGTGGGGGGTTAGCTCCTACGAGCAGTACTTC	CASSLGLAWGVSSYEQYF
TRBV28	many	TRBD1	15	TRBJ1-5	TGTGCCAGCAGTTTCGACAGGGATAGCAATCAGCCCCAGCATTTT	CASSFDRDSNQPQHF
TRBV7-8	many	TRBD2	17	TRBJ2-7	TGTGCCAGCAGCTTAGAGTCGCGGGGGACTAGCGGGAACGAGCAGTACTTC	CASSLESRGTSGNEQYF
TRBV19	-	-	14	TRBJ2-7	TGTGCCAGTAGCGAAGGAACAGGCGGACACGAGCAGTACTTC	CASSEGTGGHEQYF
TRBV9	once	TRBD1	16	TRBJ2-2	TGTGCCAGCAGCGGGGTCGGGACAGTGAACACCGGGGAGTTGTTTTTT	CASSGVGTVNTGELFF
TRBV20-1	many	-	11	TRBJ2-1	TGCAGTGCGTACACCGGCTATGAGCAGTTCTTC	CSAYTGYEQFF
TRBV10-3	few	-	13	TRBJ2-4	TGTGCCATCAGTGGCCGGGGTAAAAACATTCAGTACTTC	CAISGRGKNIQYF
TRBV6-1	many	-	12	TRBJ2-2	TGTGCCAGCAGCGCCGGGTACGGGGAGCTGTTTTTT	CASSAGYGELFF
TRBV6-1	many	-	14	TRBJ2-7	TGTGCCAGCAGTCTACAGGGTATTCCCTACGAGCAGTACTTC	CASSLQGIPYEQYF
TRBV29-1	many	-	15	TRBJ1-5	TGCAGCGTTGAGGGGTTAATGCAGGGTAATCAGCCCCAGCATTTT	CSVEGLMQGNQPQHF
TRBV12-3/TRBV12-4	many	TRBD1	14	TRBJ1-2	TGTGCCAGCAGCCAGGGACAGGTTAGCTATGGCTACACCTTC	CASSQGQVSYGYTF
TRBV11-2	many	-	17	TRBJ1-2	TGTGCCAGCAGCTTAGTAGGAGCAGGGACACTCAACTATGGCTACACCTTC	CASSLVGAGTLNYGYTF
TRBV7-2	few	-	15	TRBJ2-7	TGTGCCAGCAGCTTAGATGTAGAAGCCTCCTACGAGCAGTACTTC	CASSLDVEASYEQYF
TRBV6-1	many	-	16	TRBJ1-3	TGTGCCAGCAGTCTATCTGCCGGGACGACTGGAAACACCATATATTTT	CASSLSAGTTGNTIYF
TRBV24-1	few	-	11	TRBJ2-2	TGTGCCACCAGCGAAGCCGGGGAGCTGTTTTTT	CATSEAGELFF
TRBV18	few	-	15	TRBJ2-7	TGTGCCAGCTCACCACCGTCGGGGGACTCCTACGAGCAGTACTTC	CASSPPSGDSYEQYF
TRBV5-1	few	-	15	TRBJ2-7	TGCGCCAGCAGCTTGGGAGACATGAGCTCCTACGAGCAGTACTTC	CASSLGDMSSYEQYF
TRBV4-2	few	TRBD1	16	TRBJ1-4	TGTGCCAGCAGCCAAGATGGGGCAGGGGGTGAGATAAAACTGTTTTTT	CASSQDGAGGEIKLFF
TRBV24-1	-	-	14	TRBJ2-1	TGTGCCACCAGCCGATTAGACCGGAACAATGAGCAGTTCTTC	CATSRLDRNNEQFF
TRBV29-1	-	TRBD2	17	TRBJ2-3	TGCAGCGTCGAAGGGACTAGCGGGCGCCTTAGCACAGATACGCAGTATTTT	CSVEGTSGRLSTDTQYF
TRBV20-1	many	TRBD1	13	TRBJ2-4	TGCAGTGCCCCTTGGGACAGCAAAAACATTCAGTACTTC	CSAPWDSKNIQYF
TRBV24-1	many	-	18	TRBJ2-2	TGTGCCACCAGTGATTTTGGGTCAGGGGAGTCGGACACCGGGGAGCTGTTTTTT	CATSDFGSGESDTGELFF
TRBV11-2	few	TRBD2	17	TRBJ2-1	TGTGCCAGCAGCCACGGCGGCGGGACTAACGACTACAATGAGCAGTTCTTC	CASSHGGGTNDYNEQFF
TRBV27	many	-	15	TRBJ1-1	TGTGCCAGCAGTTTATCGAGGGTAGTCTTTGCAGAAGCTTTCTTT	CASSLSRVVFAEAFF
TRBV12-3/TRBV12-4	many	-	14	TRBJ1-1	TGTGCCAGCAGCGTAACAGGGCGGGTCACTGAAGCTTTCTTT	CASSVTGRVTEAFF
TRBV7-2	-	TRBD1	14	TRBJ2-3	TGTGCCAGCAGCTTTGACAGGGGACCAGATACGCAGTATTTT	CASSFDRGPDTQYF
TRBV25-1	-	-	11	TRBJ1-2	TGTGCCAGCAAAGTAGACTATGGCTACACCTTC	CASKVDYGYTF
TRBV19	few	-	12	TRBJ2-7	TGTGCCAGTAGGGATATCTTCTACGAGCAGTACTTC	CASRDIFYEQYF
TRBV20-1	many	-	13	TRBJ1-1	TGCAGTGCTAGAGATCAAGGTGGCGGGATGGCTTTCTTT	CSARDQGGGMAFF
TRBV6-2/TRBV6-3	many	TRBD2	18	TRBJ2-3	TGTGCCAGCAGGGTAATCCTGGGACTAGCGGATGACACAGATACGCAGTATTTT	CASRVILGLADDTDTQYF
TRBV29-1	few	-	12	TRBJ1-2	TGCAGCGTTGTTGACTTTAACTATGGCTACACCTTC	CSVVDFNYGYTF
TRBV15	many	-	11	TRBJ2-7	TGTGCCACCAGCATCGAAAGGGAGCAGTACTTC	CATSIEREQYF
TRBV2	many	-	13	TRBJ2-7	TGTGCCAGCACAGCAAATGGGCGCTACGAGCAGTACTTC	CASTANGRYEQYF
TRBV19	-	TRBD2	19	TRBJ2-3	TGTGCCAGTAGTATAGCTCAGACGAGACCGGGACTAATTACAGATACGCAGTATTTT	CASSIAQTRPGLITDTQYF
TRBV2	many	-	15	TRBJ2-4	TGTGCCACGCAGTCAGGGAGGTTCGCCAAAAACATTCAGTACTTC	CATQSGRFAKNIQYF
TRBV7-8	-	-	15	TRBJ1-2	TGTGCCAGCAGCTTAGCCGGGACGCCTGAAAGTGGCTACACCTTC	CASSLAGTPESGYTF
TRBV20-1	-	-	13	TRBJ1-6	TGCAGTGCCCCCGGGCCAGGGAATTCACCCCTCCACTTT	CSAPGPGNSPLHF
TRBV2	many	-	13	TRBJ2-7	TGTGCCAGCGGAGGGACAGAGACCTACGAGCAGTACTTC	CASGGTETYEQYF
TRBV18	many	-	12	TRBJ1-1	TGTGCCAGCTCTGGCAGCCGGACTGAAGCTTTCTTT	CASSGSRTEAFF
TRBV6-9	-	-	16	TRBJ1-2	TGTGCCAGCAGTTACCCCTCGGGCGGGATTGACTATGGCTACACCTTC	CASSYPSGGIDYGYTF
TRBV10-3	many	-	15	TRBJ2-6	TGTGCCATCAGTGGATCTAGAGCTGGGGCCAACGTCCTGACTTTC	CAISGSRAGANVLTF
TRBV24-1	many	-	17	TRBJ2-5	TGTGCCACCAGTGACCCAGGCCAGGATTCCTTCCAAGAGACCCAGTACTTC	CATSDPGQDSFQETQYF
TRBV24-1	-	-	13	TRBJ2-5	TGTGCCACCAGTAGGGGGACTCAAGAGACCCAGTACTTC	CATSRGTQETQYF